A single sample gave rise to the 17 T cell receptor beta chains below, sequenced in a study of CD8+ T cells in alopecia areata. Documented treatment: oral pan-JAK inhibitor, 5-10 mg twice daily. TCR sequencing used cDNA made by reverse transcription of extracted RNA. Method: immunoSEQ multiplex PCR; TCRdb's copy keeps in-frame clones and lacks some. The sample comprises roughly 220,000 clones, roughly two fifths of which are singletons, and under 0.55% rests with the top ten. Sequencing used CD4+ T cells sorted from blood, obtained between weeks 30 and 35, from a patient treated with tofacitinib. These receptors were obtained from a human donor with alopecia areata.

V gene TRBV5-8 combines with J gene TRBJ2-7, with TRBD2 matching 10 bases. CDR1 and CDR2 from the germline V gene are SGHTS and YDEGEE. This CDR3 contains 15 residues. J lost 2 bases, V lost 5 bases, and 7 bases had no gene match. CDR3 in amino acids: CASSPWTSGAYEQYF. In DNA form, the CDR3 reads TGTGCCAGCAGTCCCTGGACTAGCGGCGCCTACGAGCAGTACTTC.

This chain joins TRBV5-1 and TRBJ1-1, with D possibly being TRBD1 (5 bases). The germline V gene has CDR1 SGHRS and CDR2 YFSETQ. V was shortened by 1 base and J by 9 bases, with 13 bases between the two germline ends. The CDR3 length is 13 residues. CDR3 in amino acids: CASSLTRDGKAFF. In nucleotides, the CDR3 is TGCGCCAGCAGCTTGACCCGGGACGGAAAAGCTTTCTTT.

In this sample, this clone turned up many times. V gene TRBV2 combines with J gene TRBJ1-5; no clear D. The CDR3 consists of 14 residues. Per germline, CDR1 SNHLY and CDR2 FYNNEI. The germline V and J ends were trimmed by 4 bases and 1 base, with 8 bases remaining between them. Here the CDR3 DNA reads TGTGCCAGCAGTGTGTCAGAGAGCAATCAGCCCCAGCATTTT. Amino acid sequence: CASSVSESNQPQHF.

The CDR3 region has the DNA TGTGCCAGCTTTACAGGGAATGGCTATGGCTACACCTTC. It encodes CASFTGNGYGYTF. This chain links TRBV2 with TRBJ1-2; possible D gene TRBD1, 6 bases. V was clipped by 8 bases and J by 4 bases, with 14 bases between them. The CDR3 sequence is 13 residues long. Germline V lookup: CDR1 SNHLY, CDR2 FYNNEI.

This clone was detected only once. V usage is TRBV7-9 and J usage is TRBJ1-1; perhaps TRBD1 as D (5 bases). This CDR3 has 16 amino acids. Trimming removed 1 base from V and 5 bases from J, with 17 bases in between. CDR1 is SEHNR, CDR2 FQNEAQ, per germline (reference sequence). This chain's CDR3 is CASSLGGGWEGTEAFF. For the CDR3, the DNA is TGTGCCAGCAGCTTAGGGGGCGGCTGGGAAGGGACTGAAGCTTTCTTT.

The rearrangement links TRBV6-5 to TRBJ2-2; perhaps TRBD2 as D (6 bases). Trimming took 6 bases from V and 5 from J, leaving 13 bases between them. Germline V gives CDR1 MNHEY, CDR2 SVGAGI. This CDR3 spans 14 amino acids. CDR3 protein: CASSGRERTGELFF. In DNA, the CDR3 is TGTGCCAGCAGCGGGAGAGAGAGGACCGGGGAGCTGTTTTTT.

The genes are TRBV30 and TRBJ1-1; TRBD1 is a possible D gene (6 bases). CDR3 length: 13 residues. The germline V gene encodes CDR1 GTSNPN and CDR2 SVGIG (reference sequence). V lost 2 bases to trimming and J lost 0 bases, with 7 bases between them. CDR3 loop: CAWSQGMNTEAFF. CDR3 nucleotide sequence: TGTGCCTGGAGTCAGGGGATGAACACTGAAGCTTTCTTT.

The chain recombines TRBV2 with TRBJ1-6; TRBD1 is a possible D gene (5 bases). V shed 2 bases and J shed 9 bases, with 20 bases lying between them. CDR1 is SNHLY, CDR2 FYNNEI, per germline. The CDR3 covers 17 residues. The CDR3 spells CASSEWRAGKISSPLHF. CDR3 coding DNA: TGTGCCAGCAGTGAATGGAGGGCAGGGAAGATAAGTTCACCCCTCCACTTT.

This clone was observed a few times. V usage is TRBV5-1 and J usage is TRBJ2-7; 9 bases line up with TRBD1. The germline V gene has CDR1 SGHRS and CDR2 YFSETQ. V shed 4 bases and J 5 bases; nucleotides not matched to a gene: 7. The CDR3 loop spans 14 amino acids. CDR3 region: CASSPKDRGHEQYF. The CDR3 region has the DNA TGCGCCAGCAGCCCAAAGGACAGGGGCCACGAGCAGTACTTC. Drawing the rest from reference TRBV5-1 and TRBJ2-7, the complete variable domain is KAGVTQTPRYLIKTRGQQVTLSCSPISGHRSVSWYQQTPGQGLQFLFEYFSETQRNKGNFPGRFSGRQFSNSRSEMNVSTLELGDSALYLCASSPKDRGHEQYFGPGTRLTVT.

This clone was seen once. The chain is built from TRBV5-1 and TRBJ2-3, with D tentatively TRBD2 (5 bases). CDR3 length: 15 amino acids. The V end lost 0 bases, the J end lost 3 bases, and 11 bases lay between the germline ends. Germline V lookup: CDR1 SGHRS, CDR2 YFSETQ. Here the CDR3 DNA reads TGCGCCAGCAGCTTGGATCCGGGGAGTACAGATACGCAGTATTTT. Translation: CASSLDPGSTDTQYF. The whole variable domain, remainder taken from reference TRBV5-1 and TRBJ2-3, is KAGVTQTPRYLIKTRGQQVTLSCSPISGHRSVSWYQQTPGQGLQFLFEYFSETQRNKGNFPGRFSGRQFSNSRSEMNVSTLELGDSALYLCASSLDPGSTDTQYFGPGTRLTVL.

The V call is TRBV7-9, the J call TRBJ2-7, with 7 bases aligning to TRBD1. CDR1 is SEHNR, CDR2 FQNEAQ, per germline (reference sequence). This CDR3 spans 15 amino acids. Unmatched junction bases numbered 12, after V lost 5 bases and J lost 5 bases. The CDR3 DNA sequence: TGTGCCAGCAGCCCGGCCGGGACAGTGGCCGACGAGCAGTACTTC. It is translated as CASSPAGTVADEQYF.

This clone has a handful of counts. Other nucleotide sequences from this sample produce the same CDR3. The chain carries TRBV7-2 and TRBJ1-1; D gene uncertain. V gave up 1 base and J gave up 1 base, with 4 bases separating them. Germline assignment: CDR1 SGHTA and CDR2 FQGNSA. This CDR3 has 13 residues. The CDR3 bases are TGTGCCAGCAGCTTAGGGCGGAACACTGAAGCTTTCTTT. This encodes CASSLGRNTEAFF.

There are a few counts of this clone. V is TRBV29-1 and J is TRBJ1-1; D unresolved. CDR1 is SQVTM, CDR2 ANQGSEA, per germline. V was cut by 4 bases and J by 1 base, with 7 bases left in between. The CDR3 loop spans 12 amino acids. The CDR3 DNA is TGCAGCGTTGCTAGGGCGAACACTGAAGCTTTCTTT. Translated: CSVARANTEAFF.

This chain uses TRBV2 with TRBJ1-2; D remains ambiguous. Germline V gene data show CDR1 as SNHLY and CDR2 as FYNNEI. The CDR3 consists of 12 residues. V was clipped by 3 bases and J by 4 bases, with 6 bases between them. CDR3: CASSEQLYGYTF. In DNA, the CDR3 is TGTGCCAGCAGTGAGCAGCTCTATGGCTACACCTTC.

V is TRBV5-6 and J is TRBJ2-7, with a tentative D call TRBD2 (6 bases). V lost 4 bases, J lost 6 bases, and 11 bases lay in between. Germline lookup yields CDR1 SGHDT and CDR2 YYEEEE. The CDR3 is 12 residues long. CDR3 bases: TGTGCCAGCAGCGGAGCTAGCGTCGAGCAGTACTTC. Its protein is CASSGASVEQYF.

This clone was observed a handful of times. This sequence joins TRBV7-9 and TRBJ2-6, with 7 bases identical to TRBD1. CDR1 and CDR2 from the germline V gene are SEHNR and FQNEAQ (reference sequence). J lost 0 bases, V lost 4 bases, and 12 bases had no gene match. The CDR3 is made up of 19 amino acids. The CDR3 coding sequence is TGTGCCAGCAGCTCGAACCGGGACAGCTACAACTCTGGGGCCAACGTCCTGACTTTC. This sequence encodes CASSSNRDSYNSGANVLTF.

This clone has a handful of counts. This sequence joins TRBV6-1 and TRBJ1-1, with a possible D match to TRBD1 (6 bases). The germline CDR1 and CDR2 sequences are MNHNS and SASEGT. The CDR3 has 11 residues. V lost 7 bases to trimming and J lost 7 bases, with 10 bases between them. In DNA form, the CDR3 reads TGTGCCAGCATAGGAGGGGGTGAAGCTTTCTTT. This codes for CASIGGGEAFF.